These 8 T cell receptor beta chains were sequenced from one sample in a study of cytomegalovirus exposure and HLA in healthy donors. Clones were read by immunoSEQ multiplex PCR, and TCRdb kept only the in-frame ones, dropping some. The sample lists some 90,000 clones, 95% to 97% occurring once. The source material was PBMCs. Source of these receptors: a man younger than 30 in good health and CMV-seronegative.

The CDR3 region is CASRWTGGNYEQYV. As DNA, the CDR3 is TGTGCCAGCAGGTGGACAGGGGGCAACTACGAGCAGTACGTC. V is TRBV2 and J is TRBJ2-7, with 11 nucleotides matching TRBD1. V shed 6 bases, J shed 3 bases, and the junction held 4 bases outside the gene matches. Germline CDR1 and CDR2: SNHLY and FYNNEI. The CDR3 contains 14 residues.

The chain uses TRBV7-9 and TRBJ1-5; 7 bases match TRBD1. The CDR3 is 18 amino acids. J was trimmed by 3 bases and V by 4 bases; bases with no gene match: 15. CDR1 is SEHNR, CDR2 FQNEAQ, per germline (reference sequence). CDR3 residues: CASSSISDRSSSNQPQHF. The CDR3 DNA is TGTGCCAGCAGCTCCATTTCGGACAGGTCTAGTTCCAATCAGCCCCAGCATTTT.

The chain uses TRBV9 and TRBJ2-2; TRBD2 aligns across 10 bases. This CDR3 is 16 amino acids long. Germline values: CDR1 SGDLS, CDR2 YYNGEE. The trim removed 3 bases at V and 4 bases at J, leaving 6 bases unmatched. The CDR3 sequence: CASSDRLAGSTGELFF. The CDR3 region has the DNA TGTGCCAGCAGCGATAGACTAGCGGGCTCCACCGGGGAGCTGTTTTTT.

The chain combines TRBV30 with TRBJ2-7; 10 bases match TRBD1. In germline, CDR1 is GTSNPN, CDR2 SVGIG (reference sequence). The CDR3 consists of 15 residues. V shed 1 base, J shed 3 bases, and the junction held 6 bases outside the gene matches. The CDR3 region is CAWSEVGTGVYEQYF. For the CDR3, the DNA is TGTGCCTGGAGTGAAGTTGGGACAGGGGTCTACGAGCAGTACTTC.

This clone was observed once. The rearrangement joins TRBV30 to TRBJ1-5; D remains unclear. V was trimmed by 0 bases and J by 2 bases, leaving 11 bases between them. Germline loops: CDR1 GTSNPN, CDR2 SVGIG (reference sequence). This CDR3 spans 15 amino acids. CDR3 DNA: TGTGCCTGGAGTGTACCCGGTTTCGGCAATCAGCCCCAGCATTTT. Translating gives CAWSVPGFGNQPQHF. Together with reference TRBV30 and TRBJ1-5, the CDR3 gives the full variable domain: SQTIHQWPATLVQPVGSPLSLECTVEGTSNPNLYWYRQAAGRGLQLLFYSVGIGQISSEVPQNLSASRPQDRQFILSSKKLLLSDSGFYLCAWSVPGFGNQPQHFGDGTRLSIL.

The V and J genes are TRBV27 and TRBJ2-7; TRBD2 aligns across 9 bases. Germline V gene lookup returns CDR1 MNHEY and CDR2 SMNVEV (reference sequence). The CDR3 runs to 15 residues. The V gene end was trimmed by 5 bases and the J gene end by 6 bases; junction bases not matched to a gene: 11. CDR3 sequence (DNA): TGTGCCAGCAGTCCGACTAGCGGCGGGAGGGGCGAGCAGTACTTC. It translates to CASSPTSGGRGEQYF.

The chain uses TRBV2 and TRBJ1-5; D not certain. V lost 7 bases and J lost 2, with 9 bases in between. The CDR3 is made up of 13 amino acids. Looked up from germline, CDR1 is SNHLY and CDR2 is FYNNEI. DNA for the CDR3: TGTGCCAGCAACTCACGCCGCAATCAGCCCCAGCATTTT. It encodes CASNSRRNQPQHF.

This clone was counted a few times. The chain uses TRBV11-3 and TRBJ1-1; D perhaps matches TRBD1 (5 bases). The CDR3 runs 15 residues. V was shortened by 3 bases and J by 4 bases, with 15 bases between the two germline ends. Germline-derived CDR1 and CDR2 are SGHNT and YENEEA. This CDR3 reads CASSFIGGGGTEAFF. The CDR3 DNA reads as TGTGCCAGCAGCTTTATCGGGGGGGGAGGCACTGAAGCTTTCTTT.